The 15 T cell receptor beta chains below come from one sample, sequenced in a study of blood T cell repertoires in COVID-19. The table came from immunoSEQ multiplex PCR; TCRdb's copy has only in-frame clones and leaves some out. The table includes hundreds of thousands of clones, about 87% detected once. Sequencing used PBMCs or T cells enriched from blood (not recorded which). All receptors come from a woman aged 45-59 years who had recovered from COVID-19.

The V call is TRBV3-1 (or the pseudogene TRBV3-2), the J call TRBJ2-7; TRBD2 matches 14 bases. The CDR3 totals 15 residues. Trimming removed 5 bases from V and 7 bases from J; junction bases left unmatched: 7. CDR1 and CDR2 (germline): LGHDT, YNNKEL (reference sequence). CDR3 sequence (DNA): TGTGCCAGCAGCGGGACTAGCGGGAGTTTGGGAGAGCAGTACTTC. Protein sequence: CASSGTSGSLGEQYF.

The chain couples TRBV28 to TRBJ2-7, with 7 nucleotides matching TRBD1. Germline values: CDR1 MDHEN, CDR2 SYDVKM. The junction had 5 bases not matched to a gene; V was cut back by 3 bases and J by 0 bases. The length of the CDR3 is 15 residues. CDR3 sequence reads: CASSFLDRSSYEQYF. CDR3 bases: TGTGCCAGCAGTTTTTTGGACAGGTCCTCCTACGAGCAGTACTTC.

The chain uses TRBV19 and TRBJ1-4, with unresolved D. Germline V gene sequence: CDR1 LNHDA, CDR2 SQIVND (reference sequence). This CDR3 has 16 residues. V lost 5 bases and J 4 bases, leaving 17 bases between the germline ends. The CDR3 nucleotides are TGTGCCAGTAGTGATCCAACACAGCTTTATAATGAAAAACTGTTTTTT. Protein product: CASSDPTQLYNEKLFF.

This clone has more than one count but fewer than ten. CDR3 residues: CATSDPLGLAGSNTGELFF. CDR3 bases: TGTGCCACCAGTGACCCCCTCGGACTAGCGGGGTCGAACACCGGGGAGCTGTTTTTT. This sequence joins TRBV24-1 and TRBJ2-2, with TRBD2 identical over 12 bases. V was clipped by 4 bases and J by 0 bases; unmatched bases: 8. CDR3 size: 19 residues. From germline, CDR1 is KGHDR and CDR2 SFDVKD.

The V and J genes are TRBV5-1 and TRBJ1-2; maybe TRBD1 (5 bases). This CDR3 contains 14 residues. Germline CDR1 reads SGHRS; CDR2 reads YFSETQ. V was pared by 4 bases and J by 7 bases, with 17 bases between. CDR3: CASSPGGTGAGYTF. The CDR3 nucleotides are TGCGCCAGCAGCCCGGGGGGGACCGGAGCTGGCTACACCTTC. The full variable domain, its missing parts supplied by reference TRBV5-1 and TRBJ1-2, is KAGVTQTPRYLIKTRGQQVTLSCSPISGHRSVSWYQQTPGQGLQFLFEYFSETQRNKGNFPGRFSGRQFSNSRSEMNVSTLELGDSALYLCASSPGGTGAGYTFGSGTRLTVV.

The CDR3 DNA follows: TGTGCCACCAGCAGAGATCGGTACTTTAGCACAGATACGCAGTATTTT. Amino acid sequence: CATSRDRYFSTDTQYF. The rearrangement links TRBV15 to TRBJ2-3; no firm D call. Germline V gives CDR1 LNHNV, CDR2 YYDKDF (reference sequence). The CDR3 contains 16 residues. V lost 0 bases and J 0 bases, leaving 10 bases between the germline ends.

The V call is TRBV10-1, the J call TRBJ2-1; 15 positions agree with TRBD2. This CDR3 has 16 amino acids. Germline CDR1 and CDR2: WNHNN and SYGVQD (reference sequence). J gave up 2 bases and V 9 bases, and 5 bases lay outside the gene matches. This CDR3 reads CARGGLAGGPYNEQFF. CDR3 DNA: TGCGCCAGGGGGGGACTAGCGGGAGGTCCCTACAATGAGCAGTTCTTC.

The CDR3 region is CASSQSYGGGGDTQYF. The CDR3 DNA is TGTGCCAGCAGCCAATCTTACGGCGGGGGAGGAGATACGCAGTATTTT. This rearrangement joins TRBV9 to TRBJ2-3; 7 positions agree with TRBD2. CDR3 length: 16 amino acids. The germline V gene has CDR1 SGDLS and CDR2 YYNGEE. V lost 4 bases and J lost 5; bases outside the gene matches: 13.

The genes are TRBV28 and TRBJ2-3; D remains unclear. V was pared by 6 bases and J by 0 bases, with 4 bases between. The CDR3 spans 12 residues. Germline CDR1 is MDHEN and CDR2 is SYDVKM. The CDR3 region is CASSHSTDTQYF. Written as DNA, the CDR3 is TGTGCCAGCAGCCATAGCACAGATACGCAGTATTTT.

This chain links TRBV5-4 with TRBJ2-5, with 9 bases that match TRBD1. Germline V CDR1 and CDR2: SGHNT, YYREEE (reference sequence). The trim removed 2 bases at V and 5 bases at J, leaving 7 bases unmatched. This CDR3 spans 15 amino acids. CDR3 in DNA: TGTGCCAGCAGCTTAGGACAGGGGTTAGAGGAGACCCAGTACTTC. Protein sequence: CASSLGQGLEETQYF.

The chain links TRBV20-1 to TRBJ2-1; 8 bases map to TRBD2. The CDR3 contains 11 residues. CDR1 and CDR2 (germline): DFQATT, SNEGSKA (reference sequence). CDR3 amino acids: CSIAGLPEQFF. Here the CDR3 DNA reads TGCAGCATAGCGGGGCTGCCGGAGCAGTTCTTC.

The chain couples TRBV13 to TRBJ2-3; TRBD2 agrees at 7 bases. V was clipped by 5 bases and J by 0 bases; unmatched bases: 8. Germline values: CDR1 PRHDT, CDR2 FYEKMQ (reference sequence). There are 16 residues in the CDR3. DNA of the CDR3: TGTGCCAGCAGCCTCCCTCATAGCGGGAGCACAGATACGCAGTATTTT. Translating it yields CASSLPHSGSTDTQYF.

The chain couples TRBV5-1 to TRBJ2-1; 9 nucleotides align to TRBD1. This CDR3 is 16 amino acids long. Germline V gives CDR1 SGHRS, CDR2 YFSETQ. J lost 7 bases, V lost 4 bases, and 12 bases had no gene match. CDR3 bases: TGCGCCAGCAGCAACCGCGGACAGGGGTCGGGGAATGAGCAGTTCTTC. Translated, it gives CASSNRGQGSGNEQFF.

The V and J genes are TRBV20-1 and TRBJ2-5, with a possible D match to TRBD1 (5 bases). Looked up from germline, CDR1 is DFQATT and CDR2 is SNEGSKA (reference sequence). V shed 3 bases and J shed 3 bases, with 8 bases lying between them. This CDR3 region has 12 residues. The CDR3 DNA sequence: TGCAGTGCTAGTGGCAGGGAAGAGACCCAGTACTTC. It yields the protein CSASGREETQYF.

This chain connects TRBV7-9 to TRBJ2-3; 7 bases fit TRBD1. The CDR3 totals 15 residues. In germline, CDR1 is SEHNR, CDR2 FQNEAQ (reference sequence). Trimming cost V 3 bases and J 6 bases; bases outside gene matches: 9. CDR3 in DNA: TGTGCCAGCAGCTTTCCCACAGGGGAGTCGGATACGCAGTATTTT. This sequence encodes CASSFPTGESDTQYF.